The sequence of this T cell receptor beta chain was determined in a study of blood T cell repertoires in COVID-19. Study as a whole: Sample material is recorded as cDNA or gDNA derived from T cells, B-cell-depleted T cells, or PBMCs.

Libraries were prepared by immunoSEQ multiplex PCR; TCRdb keeps only in-frame clonotypes and omits some of them. This sample has about 180,000 clones, with around 86% found just once. This study enrolled people aged roughly 18 to 90 from about two dozen US geographic areas. Cohorts were based on clinical histories the participants reported. Donors in Cohort 3 who had recovered were those with two negative PCRs, healthcare professional clearance, or resolution of their symptoms. Sequencing input: PBMCs or T cells enriched from blood (not recorded which). This sequence originates from a woman aged 30 to 39 who had recovered from COVID-19.

The CDR3, as DNA: TGTGCCAGCAGCCAAGATCCCGGGAGAGAGCAGTTCTTC. Protein: CASSQDPGREQFF. The rearrangement uses TRBV3-1 (or the pseudogene TRBV3-2) and TRBJ2-1; a possible D gene is TRBD2 (6 bases). V was cut by 0 bases and J by 10 bases, with 10 bases left in between. Per the germline V gene, CDR1 is LGHDT and CDR2 is YNNKEL (reference sequence). This CDR3 contains 13 residues.